This T cell receptor (beta chain) emerged from a study of T cell repertoires in cytomegalovirus infection. Study summary: Public TCR beta signatures indicated both CMV infection and matching HLA type. Study-level results: The ex vivo response was dominated by HLA-C-restricted CMV-specific TCR beta clonotypes. Cumulated frequencies of public TCR beta families served to identify carriers of CMV plus the relevant HLA.

The CDR3 contains 16 residues. The ends were cut back, 7 bases at V and 2 bases at J, with 15 bases in the middle. The germline CDR1 and CDR2 sequences are LNHDA and SQIVND (reference sequence). Comment on this clonotype: Its target is not known.

TCRdb analysed the reads with MiXCR anew, one entry per CDR3 protein. The sample carries 250,000 to 350,000 distinct CDR3 sequences, 20% to 30% recorded once. Sequencing used PBMCs. The source of this sequence is a human donor in good health (CMV status not recorded). Some clones in this sample may be carry-over from other donors' samples. The chain recombines TRBV19 with TRBJ2-6, with a tentative D call TRBD2 (5 bases). CDR3: CASIAPGRAGANVLTF. CDR3 sequence (DNA): TGTGCCAGTATCGCCCCCGGGCGGGCTGGGGCCAACGTCCTGACTTTC.